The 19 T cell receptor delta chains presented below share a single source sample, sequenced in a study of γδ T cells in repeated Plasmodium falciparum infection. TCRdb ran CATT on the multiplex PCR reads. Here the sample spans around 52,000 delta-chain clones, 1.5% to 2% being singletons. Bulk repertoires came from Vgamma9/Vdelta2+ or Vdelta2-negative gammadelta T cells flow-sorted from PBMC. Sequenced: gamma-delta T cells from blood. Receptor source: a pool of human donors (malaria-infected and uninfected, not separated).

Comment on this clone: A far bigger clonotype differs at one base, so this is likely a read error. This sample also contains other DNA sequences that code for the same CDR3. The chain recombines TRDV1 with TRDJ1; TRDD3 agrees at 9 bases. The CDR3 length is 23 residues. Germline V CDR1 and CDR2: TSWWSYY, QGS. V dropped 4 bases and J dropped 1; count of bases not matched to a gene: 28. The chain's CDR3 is CALGAPSLLLGDTRFPSTDKLIF. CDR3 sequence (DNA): TGTGCTCTTGGGGCACCATCACTTTTACTTGGGGATACGCGATTTCCTTCCACCGATAAACTCATCTTT.

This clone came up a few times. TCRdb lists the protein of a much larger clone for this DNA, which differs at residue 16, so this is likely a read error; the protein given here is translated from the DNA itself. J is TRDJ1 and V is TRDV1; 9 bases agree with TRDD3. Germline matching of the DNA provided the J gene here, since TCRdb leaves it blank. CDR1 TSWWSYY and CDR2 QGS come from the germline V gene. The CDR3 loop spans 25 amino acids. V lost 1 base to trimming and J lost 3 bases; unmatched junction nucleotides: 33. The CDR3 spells CALGEPSWRAPADRVSGDTSDKLIF. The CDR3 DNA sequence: TGTGCTCTTGGGGAACCCTCTTGGCGAGCCCCTGCGGACAGAGTTTCGGGGGATACATCCGATAAACTCATCTTT.

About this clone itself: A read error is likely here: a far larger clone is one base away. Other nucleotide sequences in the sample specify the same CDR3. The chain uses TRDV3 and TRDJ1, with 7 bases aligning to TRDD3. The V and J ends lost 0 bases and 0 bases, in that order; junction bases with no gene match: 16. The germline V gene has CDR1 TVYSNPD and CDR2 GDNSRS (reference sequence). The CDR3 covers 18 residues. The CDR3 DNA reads TGTGCCTTTAGGGGTCCCTCGAGGGATACTTCCCACACCGATAAACTCATCTTT. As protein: CAFRGPSRDTSHTDKLIF.

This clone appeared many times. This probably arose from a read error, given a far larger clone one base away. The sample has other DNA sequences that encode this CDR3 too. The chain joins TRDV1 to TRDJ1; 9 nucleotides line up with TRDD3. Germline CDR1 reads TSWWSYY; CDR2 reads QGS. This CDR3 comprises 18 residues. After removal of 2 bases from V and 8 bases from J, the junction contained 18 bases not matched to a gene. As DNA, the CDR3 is TGTGCTCTTGGGGAAGTGGCGCCCCTCACCCTACTGGGGGAGAAACTCATCTTT. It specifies CALGEVAPLTLLGEKLIF.

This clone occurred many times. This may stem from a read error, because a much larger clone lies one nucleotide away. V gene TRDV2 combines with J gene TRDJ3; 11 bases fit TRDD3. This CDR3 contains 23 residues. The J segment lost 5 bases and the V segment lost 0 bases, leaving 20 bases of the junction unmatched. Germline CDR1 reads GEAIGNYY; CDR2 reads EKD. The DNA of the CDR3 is TGTGCCTGTGACACCGGGGACTGGGGGATATCGCGGACCAGCCCCCGGGACACCCGACAGATGTTTTTC. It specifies CACDTGDWGISRTSPRDTRQMFF.

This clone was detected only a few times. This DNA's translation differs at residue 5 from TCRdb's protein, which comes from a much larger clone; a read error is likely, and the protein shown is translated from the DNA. The CDR3 reads CALEVFPVILGDRATDKLIF. The CDR3 DNA reads TGTGCTCTTGAGGTCTTCCCCGTCATACTGGGGGATAGGGCAACCGATAAACTCATCTTT. The V call is TRDV1, the J call TRDJ1, with TRDD3 identical over 11 bases. TCRdb does not report a J gene; here it was assigned by matching the DNA to germline references. The CDR3 totals 20 residues. Germline V lookup: CDR1 TSWWSYY, CDR2 QGS. The ends lost 7 bases at V and 2 bases at J; junction bases unmatched: 21.

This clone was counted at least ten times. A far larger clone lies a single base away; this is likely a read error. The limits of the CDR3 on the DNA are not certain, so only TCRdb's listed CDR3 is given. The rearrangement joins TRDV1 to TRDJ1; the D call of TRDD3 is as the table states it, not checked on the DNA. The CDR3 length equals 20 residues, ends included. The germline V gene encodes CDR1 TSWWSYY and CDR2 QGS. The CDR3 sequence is CALGEQVGWGSYSYTDKLIF.

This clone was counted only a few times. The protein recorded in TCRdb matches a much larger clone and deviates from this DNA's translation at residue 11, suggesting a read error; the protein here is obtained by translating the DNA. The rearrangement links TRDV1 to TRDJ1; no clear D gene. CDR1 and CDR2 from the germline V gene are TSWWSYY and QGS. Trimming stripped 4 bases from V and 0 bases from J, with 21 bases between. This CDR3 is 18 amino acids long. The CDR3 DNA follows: TGTGCTCTTGGGGTCCATCGAGCCCAGGTCGGGTACACCGATAAACTCATCTTT. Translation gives CALGVHRAQVGYTDKLIF.

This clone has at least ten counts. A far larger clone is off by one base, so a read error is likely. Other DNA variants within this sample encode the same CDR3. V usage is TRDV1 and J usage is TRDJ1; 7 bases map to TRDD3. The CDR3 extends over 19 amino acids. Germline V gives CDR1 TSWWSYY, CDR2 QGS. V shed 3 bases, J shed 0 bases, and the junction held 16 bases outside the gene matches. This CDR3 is CALGEPSSLGVHHTDKLIF. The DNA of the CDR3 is TGTGCTCTTGGGGAGCCTAGTAGCCTGGGGGTCCACCACACCGATAAACTCATCTTT.

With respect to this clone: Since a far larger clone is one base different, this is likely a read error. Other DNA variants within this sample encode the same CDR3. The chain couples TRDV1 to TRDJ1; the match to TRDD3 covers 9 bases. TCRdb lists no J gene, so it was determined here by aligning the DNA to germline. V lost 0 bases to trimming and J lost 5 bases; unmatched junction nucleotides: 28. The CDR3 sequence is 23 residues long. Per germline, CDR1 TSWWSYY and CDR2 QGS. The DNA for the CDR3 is TGTGCTCTTGGGGAACTAATATCCCTACCTTATAACTGGGGGAAAAGAGGTGTTGATAAACTCATCTTT. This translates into CALGELISLPYNWGKRGVDKLIF.

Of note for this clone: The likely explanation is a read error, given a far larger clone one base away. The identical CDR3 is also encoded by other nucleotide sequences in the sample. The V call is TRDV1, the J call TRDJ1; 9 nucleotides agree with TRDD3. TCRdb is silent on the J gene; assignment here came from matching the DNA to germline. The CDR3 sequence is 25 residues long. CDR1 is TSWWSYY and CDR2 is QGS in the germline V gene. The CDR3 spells CALGHPFPFFPPHLVGDKYTDKLIF. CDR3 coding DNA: TGTGCTCTTGGGCATCCTTTTCCCTTTTTTCCTCCCCATTTGGTGGGGGATAAATACACTGATAAACTCATCTTT.

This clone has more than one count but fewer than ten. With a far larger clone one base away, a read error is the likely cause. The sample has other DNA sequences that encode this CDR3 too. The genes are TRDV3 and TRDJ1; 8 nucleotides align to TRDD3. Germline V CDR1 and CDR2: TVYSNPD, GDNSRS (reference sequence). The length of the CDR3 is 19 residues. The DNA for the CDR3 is TGTGCCTTCCTACTGGGGATACCCTTCTTCGCGGGAAACACCGACAAACTCATCTTT. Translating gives CAFLLGIPFFAGNTDKLIF. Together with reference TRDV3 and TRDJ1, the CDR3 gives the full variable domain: CDKVTQSSPDQTVASGSEVVLLCTYDTVYSNPDLFWYRIRPDYSFQFVFYGDNSRSEGADFTQGRFSVKHILTQKAFHLVISPVRTEDSATYYCAFLLGIPFFAGNTDKLIFGKGTRVTVEP.

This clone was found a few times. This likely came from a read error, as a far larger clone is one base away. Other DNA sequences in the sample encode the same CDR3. The CDR3 bases are TGTGCTCTTGGAGAAATCCTTCCTAAGCACTGGGGGCTCTACACCGATAAACTCATCTTT. This codes for CALGEILPKHWGLYTDKLIF. The chain uses TRDV1 and TRDJ1, with D perhaps being TRDD2 or TRDD3 (8 bases each). The J gene, not given by TCRdb, was assigned here from a germline match of the nucleotide sequence. The CDR3 extends over 20 amino acids. The V gene's germline CDR1 is TSWWSYY and CDR2 QGS. Trimming shortened V by 6 bases and J by 0 bases, and 29 bases separated the two germline ends.

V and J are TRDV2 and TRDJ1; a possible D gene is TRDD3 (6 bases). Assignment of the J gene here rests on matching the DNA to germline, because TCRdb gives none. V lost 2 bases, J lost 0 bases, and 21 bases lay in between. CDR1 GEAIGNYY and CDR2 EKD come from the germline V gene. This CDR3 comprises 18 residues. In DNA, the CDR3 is TGTGCCTGTGACAAATCGAGATGGGGGTGGCGATACACCGATAAACTCATCTTT. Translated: CACDKSRWGWRYTDKLIF.

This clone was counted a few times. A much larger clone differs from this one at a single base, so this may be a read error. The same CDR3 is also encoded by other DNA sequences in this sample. The CDR3 DNA reads TGTGCTCTTGGGGAACCCGCCTTCCCACAGTTGATAAGGGGGGGACATTACACCGATAAACTCATCTTC. This codes for CALGEPAFPQLIRGGHYTDKLIF. The chain couples TRDV1 to TRDJ1; D possibly uses TRDD2 or TRDD3 (6 bases each). The CDR3 totals 23 residues. Germline CDR1 TSWWSYY, CDR2 QGS.

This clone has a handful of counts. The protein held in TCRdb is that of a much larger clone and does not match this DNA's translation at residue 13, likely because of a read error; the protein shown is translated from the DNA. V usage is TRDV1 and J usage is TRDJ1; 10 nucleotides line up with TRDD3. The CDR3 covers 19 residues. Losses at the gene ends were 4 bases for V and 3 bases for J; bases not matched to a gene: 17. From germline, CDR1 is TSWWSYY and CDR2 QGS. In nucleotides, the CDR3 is TGTGCTCTTGGGGGACAAATAGTCCTGGGGGATAGGAGATCCGATAAACTCATCTTT. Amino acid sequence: CALGGQIVLGDRRSDKLIF.

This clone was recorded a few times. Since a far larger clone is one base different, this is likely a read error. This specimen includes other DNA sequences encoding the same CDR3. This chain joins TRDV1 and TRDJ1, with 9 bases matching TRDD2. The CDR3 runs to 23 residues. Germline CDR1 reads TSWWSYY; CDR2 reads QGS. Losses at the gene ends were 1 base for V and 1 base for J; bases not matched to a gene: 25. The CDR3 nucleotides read TGTGCTCTTGGGGAACCTCCTCCTTCCTACTACTGGGGTATCCCTACGGGCACCGATAAACTCATCTTT. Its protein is CALGEPPPSYYWGIPTGTDKLIF.

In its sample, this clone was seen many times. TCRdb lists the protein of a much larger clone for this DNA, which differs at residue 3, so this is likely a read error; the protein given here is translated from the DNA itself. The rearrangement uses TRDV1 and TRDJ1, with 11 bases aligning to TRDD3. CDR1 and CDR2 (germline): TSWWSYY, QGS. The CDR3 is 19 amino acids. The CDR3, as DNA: TGTGCTCCTGGGGGATTCGATAACTACGTACTGGGGGATATCGATAAACTCATCTTT. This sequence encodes CAPGGFDNYVLGDIDKLIF.

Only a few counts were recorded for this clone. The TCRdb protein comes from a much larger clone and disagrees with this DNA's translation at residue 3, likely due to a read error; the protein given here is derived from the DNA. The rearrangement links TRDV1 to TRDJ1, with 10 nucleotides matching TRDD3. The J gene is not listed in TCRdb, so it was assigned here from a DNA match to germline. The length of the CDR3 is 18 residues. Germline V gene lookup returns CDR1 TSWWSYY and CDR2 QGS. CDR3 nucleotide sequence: TGTGCTTTTGGGGAGCCACTACGTACTGGGGGATCGGGCGGTAAACTCATCTTT. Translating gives CAFGEPLRTGGSGGKLIF.